One sample yielded the 13 T cell receptor beta chains listed below, sequenced in a study of CD8 T cells in ankylosing spondylitis. Study findings and constraints: Made up of eight highly homologous variants, a TCR beta motif appeared characteristic of ankylosing spondylitis blood.

TCRdb independently ran MiXCR on the 5' RACE reads; one entry per CDR3 protein. In the table there are fewer than 500,000 distinct CDR3 sequences, approximately 26% of which are singletons. Their recognized antigens are unknown. The source material was blood, either unsorted or a sorted T cell fraction (not recorded which). The receptors were sampled from a male donor with ankylosing spondylitis.

This sequence joins TRBV27 and TRBJ2-2, with 7 bases identical to TRBD1. Germline values: CDR1 MNHEY, CDR2 SMNVEV (reference sequence). Unmatched junction bases numbered 21, after V lost 5 bases and J lost 3 bases. The CDR3 sequence is 20 residues long. CDR3 sequence reads: CASSQTRQGILRKDTGELFF. The CDR3 nucleotides read TGTGCCAGCAGTCAAACTCGACAGGGCATATTAAGAAAAGACACCGGGGAGCTGTTTTTT.

This clonotype was counted between two and nine times. The chain couples TRBV7-2 to TRBJ2-1; 8 bases agree with TRBD2. The J segment lost 0 bases and the V segment lost 5 bases, leaving 3 bases of the junction unmatched. The CDR3 spans 15 residues. Germline loops: CDR1 SGHTA, CDR2 FQGNSA. The CDR3 coding sequence is TGTGCCAGCAGCCGGGAGGGGAGCTCCTACAATGAGCAGTTCTTC. This gives the protein CASSREGSSYNEQFF.

This chain links TRBV20-1 with TRBJ2-3; 7 bases fit TRBD2. Germline V gene sequence: CDR1 DFQATT, CDR2 SNEGSKA (reference sequence). CDR3 size: 14 residues. J gave up 2 bases and V 6 bases, and 8 bases lay outside the gene matches. Written as DNA, the CDR3 is TGCAGTGCCTCAAGGGACTACCTCACAGATACGCAGTATTTT. It translates to CSASRDYLTDTQYF.

The rearrangement links TRBV11-2 to TRBJ2-5; TRBD1 matches 8 bases. CDR3 length: 16 residues. With 4 bases clipped from V and 6 bases from J, the junction kept 13 bases outside the gene matches. Germline V gene data show CDR1 as SGHAT and CDR2 as FQNNGV. The CDR3 DNA is TGTGCCAGCAGCTCCGGGTGGGCAGGGGGCGTGAAGACCCAGTACTTC. This translates into CASSSGWAGGVKTQYF.

This clonotype was recorded once. This chain connects TRBV10-2 to TRBJ2-1, with TRBD2 matching over 13 bases. CDR3 size: 14 residues. Per germline, CDR1 WSHSY and CDR2 SAAADI. V gave up 6 bases and J gave up 10 bases; unmatched junction bases: 6. The CDR3 region is CASRGLAGFGEQFF. The CDR3, as DNA: TGCGCCAGCAGGGGACTAGCGGGATTCGGGGAGCAGTTCTTC.

The gene calls are TRBV20-1 and TRBJ1-6, with 7 bases that match TRBD1. Germline lookup yields CDR1 DFQATT and CDR2 SNEGSKA (reference sequence). The CDR3 runs to 15 residues. V shed 1 base and J 8 bases; nucleotides not matched to a gene: 8. DNA of the CDR3: TGCAGTGCTAGAGTCCCTCCTGGACAGGATTCACCCCTCCACTTT. It specifies CSARVPPGQDSPLHF.

The V gene is TRBV6-5, the J gene TRBJ2-2, with D possibly matching TRBD2 (6 bases). CDR3 size: 14 residues. CDR1 and CDR2 from the germline V gene are MNHEY and SVGAGI. Deletions cut 4 bases from V and 4 bases from J, with 10 bases between. In DNA form, the CDR3 reads TGTGCCAGCAGTTCCCGGACTACCACCGGGGAGCTGTTTTTT. Amino acid sequence: CASSSRTTTGELFF.

The chain is built from TRBV20-1 and TRBJ2-3; D gene unclear. CDR3 length equals 13 residues. Germline lookup yields CDR1 DFQATT and CDR2 SNEGSKA (reference sequence). Trimming stripped 5 bases from V and 0 bases from J, with 9 bases between. CDR3 sequence reads: CSAYEHSTDTQYF. The CDR3 region has the DNA TGCAGTGCTTACGAACATAGCACAGATACGCAGTATTTT.

This clonotype came up once. V is TRBV2 and J is TRBJ2-1; 10 bases agree with TRBD1. From germline, CDR1 is SNHLY and CDR2 FYNNEI. The CDR3 loop spans 14 amino acids. Trimming at V came to 5 bases and at J to 14 bases, leaving 12 bases not matched to a gene. The CDR3 sequence: CASSYIPGQGTEFF. The CDR3 region has the DNA TGTGCCAGCAGTTATATACCGGGACAGGGGACCGAGTTCTTC. Full variable domain (remainder filled in from reference TRBV2 and TRBJ2-1): EPEVTQTPSHQVTQMGQEVILRCVPISNHLYFYWYRQILGQKVEFLVSFYNNEISEKSEIFDDQFSVERPDGSNFTLKIRSTKLEDSAMYFCASSYIPGQGTEFFGPGTRLTVL.

The V and J genes are TRBV5-1 and TRBJ1-6, with a weak D call TRBD1 (6 bases). The V end was cut by 4 bases, the J end by 1 base, with 15 bases between. Germline V gives CDR1 SGHRS, CDR2 YFSETQ. The length of the CDR3 is 17 residues. The CDR3 DNA sequence: TGCGCCAGCAGCAACACAGGGAAGAGGTCCTATAATTCACCCCTCCACTTT. This encodes CASSNTGKRSYNSPLHF.

The chain is built from TRBV6-1 and TRBJ2-7; TRBD1 matches 7 bases. CDR3 length: 15 residues. Unmatched junction bases numbered 8, after V lost 2 bases and J lost 4 bases. Germline assignment: CDR1 MNHNS and CDR2 SASEGT. The CDR3, as DNA: TGTGCCAGCAGTGAAATTGGAGACAGGGCGTACGAGCAGTACGTC. Translated: CASSEIGDRAYEQYV.

V and J are TRBV5-1 and TRBJ2-3; 9 nucleotides match TRBD2. J gave up 1 base and V 4 bases, and 7 bases lay outside the gene matches. This CDR3 is built from 16 residues. Per the germline V gene, CDR1 is SGHRS and CDR2 is YFSETQ. CDR3 coding DNA: TGCGCCAGCAGCCCCCGCGGGGGGGTAGGCACAGATACGCAGTATTTT. This translates into CASSPRGGVGTDTQYF.

This clonotype was observed once. This chain uses TRBV6-2 or TRBV6-3 with TRBJ1-1; D gene ambiguous. Germline loops: CDR1 MNHEY, CDR2 SVGEGT. The V end was cut by 3 bases, the J end by 6 bases, with 8 bases between. This CDR3 is 12 amino acids long. This CDR3 is CASSYWSSEAFF. In DNA, the CDR3 is TGTGCCAGCAGTTATTGGAGCTCTGAAGCTTTCTTT.